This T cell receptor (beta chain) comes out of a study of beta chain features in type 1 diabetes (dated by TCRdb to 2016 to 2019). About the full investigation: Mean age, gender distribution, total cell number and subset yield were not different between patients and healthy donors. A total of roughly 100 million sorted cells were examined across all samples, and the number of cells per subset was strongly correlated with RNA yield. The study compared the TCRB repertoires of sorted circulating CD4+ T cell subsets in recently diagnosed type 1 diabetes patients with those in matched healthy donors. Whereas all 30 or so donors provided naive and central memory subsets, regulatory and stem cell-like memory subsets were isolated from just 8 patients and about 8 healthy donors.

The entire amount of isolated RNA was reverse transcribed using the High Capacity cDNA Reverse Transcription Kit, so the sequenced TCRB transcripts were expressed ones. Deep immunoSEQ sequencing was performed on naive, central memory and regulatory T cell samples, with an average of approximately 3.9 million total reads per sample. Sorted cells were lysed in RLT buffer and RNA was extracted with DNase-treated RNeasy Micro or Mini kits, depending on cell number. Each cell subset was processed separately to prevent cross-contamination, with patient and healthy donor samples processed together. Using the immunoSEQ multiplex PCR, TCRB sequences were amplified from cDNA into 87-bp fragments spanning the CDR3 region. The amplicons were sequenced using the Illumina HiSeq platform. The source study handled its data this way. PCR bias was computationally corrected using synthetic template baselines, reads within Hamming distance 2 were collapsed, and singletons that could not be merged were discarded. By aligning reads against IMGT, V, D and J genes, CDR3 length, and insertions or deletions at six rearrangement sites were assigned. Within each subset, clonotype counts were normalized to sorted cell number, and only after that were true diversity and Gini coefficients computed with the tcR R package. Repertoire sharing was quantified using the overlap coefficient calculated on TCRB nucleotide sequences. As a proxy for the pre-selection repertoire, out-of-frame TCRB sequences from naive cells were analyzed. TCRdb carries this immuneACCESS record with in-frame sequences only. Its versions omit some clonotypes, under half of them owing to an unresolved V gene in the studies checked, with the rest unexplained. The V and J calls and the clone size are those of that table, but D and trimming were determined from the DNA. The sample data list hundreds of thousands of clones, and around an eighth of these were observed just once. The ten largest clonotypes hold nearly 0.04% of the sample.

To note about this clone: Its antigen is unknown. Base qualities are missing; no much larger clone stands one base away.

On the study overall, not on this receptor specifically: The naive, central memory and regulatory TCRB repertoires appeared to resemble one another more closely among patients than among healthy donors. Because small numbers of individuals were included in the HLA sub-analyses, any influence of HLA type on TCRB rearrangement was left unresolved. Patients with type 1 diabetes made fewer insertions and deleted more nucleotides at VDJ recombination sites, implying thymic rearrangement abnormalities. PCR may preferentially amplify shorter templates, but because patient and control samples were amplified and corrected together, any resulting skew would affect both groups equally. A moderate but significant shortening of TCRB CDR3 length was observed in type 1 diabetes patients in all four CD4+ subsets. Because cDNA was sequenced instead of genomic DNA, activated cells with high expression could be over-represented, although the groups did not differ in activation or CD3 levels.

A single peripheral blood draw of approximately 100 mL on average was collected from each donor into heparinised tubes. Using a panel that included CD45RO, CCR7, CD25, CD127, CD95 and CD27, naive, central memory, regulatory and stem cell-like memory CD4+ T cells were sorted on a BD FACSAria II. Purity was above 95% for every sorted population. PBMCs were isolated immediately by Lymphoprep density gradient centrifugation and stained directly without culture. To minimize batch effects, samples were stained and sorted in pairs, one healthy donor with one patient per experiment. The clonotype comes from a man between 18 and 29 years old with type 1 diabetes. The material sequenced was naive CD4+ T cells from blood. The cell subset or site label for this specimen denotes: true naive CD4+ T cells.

The sequenced DNA: TGTGCCATCAGGAGGGCCCCGACGGAGACCCAGTACTTC. Translation gives CAIRRAPTETQYF. Recombination connected TRBV10-3 to TRBJ2-5, with TRBD2 as a weak D call on 5 bases. Trimming costs V 6 bases and J 5 bases, and their ends lie 13 bases apart. From the cysteine up to the phenylalanine, the CDR3 has a length of 13 residues. Kept here is only the CDR3 DNA, which spans 39 bases and is read in frame from base 1. According to the germline V gene, CDR1 reads ENHRY and CDR2 reads SYGVKD.